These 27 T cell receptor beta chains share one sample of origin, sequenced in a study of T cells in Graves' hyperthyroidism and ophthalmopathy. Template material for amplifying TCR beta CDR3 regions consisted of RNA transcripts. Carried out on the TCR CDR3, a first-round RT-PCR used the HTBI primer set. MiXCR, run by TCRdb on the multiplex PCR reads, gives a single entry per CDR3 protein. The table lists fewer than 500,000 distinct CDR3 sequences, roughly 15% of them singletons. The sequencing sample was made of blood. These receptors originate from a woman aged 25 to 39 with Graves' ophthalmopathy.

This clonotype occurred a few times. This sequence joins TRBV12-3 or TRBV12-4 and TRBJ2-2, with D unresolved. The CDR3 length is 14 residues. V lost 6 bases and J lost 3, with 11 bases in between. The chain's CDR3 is CASRQHGDTGELFF. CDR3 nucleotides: TGTGCCAGCAGACAACACGGAGACACCGGGGAGCTGTTTTTT.

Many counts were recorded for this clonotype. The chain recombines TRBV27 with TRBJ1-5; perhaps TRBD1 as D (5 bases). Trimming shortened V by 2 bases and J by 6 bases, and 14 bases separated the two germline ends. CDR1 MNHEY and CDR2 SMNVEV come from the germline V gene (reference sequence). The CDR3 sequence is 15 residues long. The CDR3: CASSLRQGLGQPQHF. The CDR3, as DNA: TGTGCCAGCAGTTTACGGCAGGGCTTGGGTCAGCCCCAGCATTTT.

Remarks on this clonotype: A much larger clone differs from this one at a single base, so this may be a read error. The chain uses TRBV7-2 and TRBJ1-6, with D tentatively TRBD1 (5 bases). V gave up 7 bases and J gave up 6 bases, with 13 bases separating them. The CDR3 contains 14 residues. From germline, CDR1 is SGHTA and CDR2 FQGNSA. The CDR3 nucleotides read TGTGCCAGCAACTTCCGGACACCTAATTCACCCCTCCACTTT. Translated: CASNFRTPNSPLHF.

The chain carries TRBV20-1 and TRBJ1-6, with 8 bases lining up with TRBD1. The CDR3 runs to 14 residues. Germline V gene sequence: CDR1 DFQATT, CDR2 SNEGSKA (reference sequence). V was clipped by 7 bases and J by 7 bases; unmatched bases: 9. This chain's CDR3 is CSGGKQGVNSPLHF. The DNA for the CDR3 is TGCAGTGGTGGAAAACAGGGGGTGAATTCACCCCTCCACTTT.

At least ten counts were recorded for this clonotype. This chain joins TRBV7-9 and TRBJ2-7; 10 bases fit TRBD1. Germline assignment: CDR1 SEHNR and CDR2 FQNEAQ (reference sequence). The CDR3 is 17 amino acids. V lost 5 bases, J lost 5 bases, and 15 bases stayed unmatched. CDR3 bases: TGTGCCAGCAGCCTAGGGACAGGGGCCTGGGGGACGGACGAGCAGTACTTC. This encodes CASSLGTGAWGTDEQYF.

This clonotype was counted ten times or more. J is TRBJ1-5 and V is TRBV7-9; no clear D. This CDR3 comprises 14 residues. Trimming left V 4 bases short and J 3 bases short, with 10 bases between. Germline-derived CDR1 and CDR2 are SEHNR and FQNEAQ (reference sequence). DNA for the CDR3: TGTGCCAGCAGCTCCCTCCAGTCCAATCAGCCCCAGCATTTT. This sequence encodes CASSSLQSNQPQHF.

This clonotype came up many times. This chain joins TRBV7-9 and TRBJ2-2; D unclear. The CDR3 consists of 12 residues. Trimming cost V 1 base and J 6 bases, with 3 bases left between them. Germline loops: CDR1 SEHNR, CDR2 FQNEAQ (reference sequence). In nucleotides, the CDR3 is TGTGCCAGCAGCTTAGTCTCCGGGGAGCTGTTTTTT. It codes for CASSLVSGELFF. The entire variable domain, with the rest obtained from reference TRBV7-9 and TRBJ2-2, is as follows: DTGVSQNPRHKITKRGQNVTFRCDPISEHNRLYWYRQTLGQGPEFLTYFQNEAQLEKSRLLSDRFSAERPKGSFSTLEIQRTEQGDSAMYLCASSLVSGELFFGEGSRLTVL.

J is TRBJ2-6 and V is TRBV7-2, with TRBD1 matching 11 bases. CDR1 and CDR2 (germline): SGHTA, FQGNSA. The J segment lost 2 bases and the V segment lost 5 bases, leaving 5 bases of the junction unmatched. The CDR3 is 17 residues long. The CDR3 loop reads CASSPDRGRAGANVLTF. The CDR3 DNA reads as TGTGCCAGCAGCCCGGACAGGGGGCGAGCTGGGGCCAACGTCCTGACTTTC.

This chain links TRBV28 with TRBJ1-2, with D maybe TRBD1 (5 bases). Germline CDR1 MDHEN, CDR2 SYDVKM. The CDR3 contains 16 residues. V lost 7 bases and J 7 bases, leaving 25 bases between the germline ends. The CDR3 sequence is CASNPRSGRHLGGYTF. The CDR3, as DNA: TGTGCCAGCAATCCAAGGTCAGGGCGCCATTTGGGTGGCTACACCTTC.

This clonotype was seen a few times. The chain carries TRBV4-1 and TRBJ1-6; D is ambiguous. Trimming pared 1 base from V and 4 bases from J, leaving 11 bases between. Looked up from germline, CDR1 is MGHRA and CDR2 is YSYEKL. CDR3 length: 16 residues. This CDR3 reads CASSQGLTEYNSPLHF. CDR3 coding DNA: TGCGCCAGCAGCCAAGGGCTAACGGAGTATAATTCACCCCTCCACTTT.

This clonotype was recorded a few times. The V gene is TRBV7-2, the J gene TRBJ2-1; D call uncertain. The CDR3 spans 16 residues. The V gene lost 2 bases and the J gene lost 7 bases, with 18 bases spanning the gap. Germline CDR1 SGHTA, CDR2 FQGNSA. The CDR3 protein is CASSLSPASFQNEQFF. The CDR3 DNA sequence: TGTGCCAGCAGCTTAAGTCCTGCCAGCTTCCAAAATGAGCAGTTCTTC.

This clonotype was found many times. This CDR3 is CASSLSGDTGELFF. Here the CDR3 DNA reads TGTGCCAGCAGTTTATCGGGGGACACCGGGGAGCTGTTTTTT. The rearrangement joins TRBV12-3 or TRBV12-4 to TRBJ2-2; possibly TRBD2 for D (6 bases). Trimming took off 2 bases at V and 3 bases at J, with 7 bases between the two ends. This CDR3 region has 14 residues.

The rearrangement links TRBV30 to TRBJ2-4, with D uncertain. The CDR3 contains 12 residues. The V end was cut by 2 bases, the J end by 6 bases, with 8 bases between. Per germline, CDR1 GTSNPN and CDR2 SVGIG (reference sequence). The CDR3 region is CAWSPDRNIQYF. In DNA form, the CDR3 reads TGTGCCTGGAGTCCCGATAGAAACATTCAGTACTTC. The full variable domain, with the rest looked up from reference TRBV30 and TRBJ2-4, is SQTIHQWPATLVQPVGSPLSLECTVEGTSNPNLYWYRQAAGRGLQLLFYSVGIGQISSEVPQNLSASRPQDRQFILSSKKLLLSDSGFYLCAWSPDRNIQYFGAGTRLSVL.

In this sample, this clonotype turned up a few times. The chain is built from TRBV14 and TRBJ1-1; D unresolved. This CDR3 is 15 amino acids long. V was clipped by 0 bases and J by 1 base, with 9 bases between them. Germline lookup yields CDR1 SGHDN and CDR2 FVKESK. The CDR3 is CASSQDGRRNTEAFF. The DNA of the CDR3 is TGTGCCAGCAGCCAAGACGGCAGGAGGAACACTGAAGCTTTCTTT.

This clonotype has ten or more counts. CDR3 loop: CASSLRPRSSGNTIYF. CDR3 nucleotide sequence: TGTGCCAGCAGCTTAAGACCGAGGAGCTCTGGAAACACCATATATTTT. This chain connects TRBV7-8 to TRBJ1-3; D gene ambiguous. Trimming removed 2 bases at V and 0 bases at J, with 11 bases between. This CDR3 is built from 16 residues. Germline-derived CDR1 and CDR2 are SGHVS and FQNEAQ.

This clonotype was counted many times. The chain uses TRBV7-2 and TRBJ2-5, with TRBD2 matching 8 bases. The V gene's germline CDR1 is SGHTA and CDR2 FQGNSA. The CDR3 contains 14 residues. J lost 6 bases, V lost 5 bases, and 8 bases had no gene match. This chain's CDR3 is CASSLNGGAKTQYF. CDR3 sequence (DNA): TGTGCCAGCAGCCTAAACGGGGGGGCCAAGACCCAGTACTTC.

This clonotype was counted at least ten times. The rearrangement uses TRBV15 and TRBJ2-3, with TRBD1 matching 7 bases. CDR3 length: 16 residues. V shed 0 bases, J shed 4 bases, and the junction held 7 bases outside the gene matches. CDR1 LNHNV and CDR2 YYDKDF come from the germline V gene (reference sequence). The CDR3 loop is CATSRDLTGIADTQYF. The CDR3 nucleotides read TGTGCCACCAGCAGAGATCTGACAGGGATCGCAGATACGCAGTATTTT.

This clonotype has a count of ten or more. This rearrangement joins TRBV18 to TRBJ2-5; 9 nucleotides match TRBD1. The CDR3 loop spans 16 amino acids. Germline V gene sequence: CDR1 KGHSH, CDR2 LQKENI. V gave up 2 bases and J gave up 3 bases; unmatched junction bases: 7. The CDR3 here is CASSPWDRDLKETQYF. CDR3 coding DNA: TGTGCCAGCTCACCATGGGACAGGGACCTCAAAGAGACCCAGTACTTC.

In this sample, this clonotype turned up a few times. The CDR3 region has the DNA TGCAGCGTTGAGCTACCTGAAGCTTTCTTT. Encoded protein: CSVELPEAFF. V gene TRBV29-1 combines with J gene TRBJ1-1, with no clear D. Germline CDR1 is SQVTM and CDR2 is ANQGSEA. The CDR3 is 10 residues long. Trimming left V 3 bases short and J 6 bases short, with 5 bases between.

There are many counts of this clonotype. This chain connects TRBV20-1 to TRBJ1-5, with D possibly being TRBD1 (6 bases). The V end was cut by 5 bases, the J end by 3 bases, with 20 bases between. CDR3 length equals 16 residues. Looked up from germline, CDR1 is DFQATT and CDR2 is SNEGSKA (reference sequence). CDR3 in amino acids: CSASNLLWGLNQPQHF. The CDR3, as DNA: TGCAGTGCTTCCAACCTCTTATGGGGGCTCAATCAGCCCCAGCATTTT.

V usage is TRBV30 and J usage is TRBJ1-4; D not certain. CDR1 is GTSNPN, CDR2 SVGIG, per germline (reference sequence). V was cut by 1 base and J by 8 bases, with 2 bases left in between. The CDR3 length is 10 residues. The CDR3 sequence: CAWSAEKLFF. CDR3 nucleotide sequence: TGTGCCTGGAGTGCCGAAAAACTGTTTTTT.

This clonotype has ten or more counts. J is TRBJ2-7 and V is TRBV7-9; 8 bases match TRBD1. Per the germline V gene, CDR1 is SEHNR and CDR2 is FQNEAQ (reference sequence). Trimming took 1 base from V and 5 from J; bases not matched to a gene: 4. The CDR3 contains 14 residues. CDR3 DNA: TGTGCCAGCAGCTTAGGGGTGACAGGGGACGAGCAGTACTTC. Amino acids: CASSLGVTGDEQYF.

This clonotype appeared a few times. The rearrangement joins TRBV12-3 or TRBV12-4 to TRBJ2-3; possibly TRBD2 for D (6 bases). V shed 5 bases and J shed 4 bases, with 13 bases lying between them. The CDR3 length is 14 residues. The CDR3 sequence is CASSLNTSPDTQYF. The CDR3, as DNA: TGTGCCAGCAGTCTCAATACTAGCCCAGATACGCAGTATTTT.

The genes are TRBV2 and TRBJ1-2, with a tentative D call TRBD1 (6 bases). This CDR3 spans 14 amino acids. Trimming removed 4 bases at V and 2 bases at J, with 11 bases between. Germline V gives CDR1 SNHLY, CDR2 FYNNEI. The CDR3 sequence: CASSARGQNYGYTF. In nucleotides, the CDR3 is TGTGCCAGCAGTGCACGGGGGCAGAACTATGGCTACACCTTC.

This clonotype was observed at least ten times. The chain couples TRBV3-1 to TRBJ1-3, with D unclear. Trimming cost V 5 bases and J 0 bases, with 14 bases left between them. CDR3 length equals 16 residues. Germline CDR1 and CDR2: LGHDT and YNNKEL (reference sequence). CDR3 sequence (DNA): TGTGCCAGCAGCACGGGGTTCTCGCTCTCTGGAAACACCATATATTTT. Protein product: CASSTGFSLSGNTIYF.

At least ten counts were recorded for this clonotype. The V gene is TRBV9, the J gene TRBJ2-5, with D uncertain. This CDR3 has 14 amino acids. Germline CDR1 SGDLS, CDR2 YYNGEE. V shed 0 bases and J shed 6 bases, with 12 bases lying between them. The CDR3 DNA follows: TGTGCCAGCAGCGTAGATACCGTGAGGAAGACCCAGTACTTC. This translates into CASSVDTVRKTQYF.

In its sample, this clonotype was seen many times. The CDR3 spells CSARVLAGTSSYEQYF. DNA of the CDR3: TGCAGTGCTAGAGTTCTAGCGGGGACAAGCTCCTACGAGCAGTACTTC. The V call is TRBV20-1, the J call TRBJ2-7, with 9 bases identical to TRBD2. Germline V gene sequence: CDR1 DFQATT, CDR2 SNEGSKA (reference sequence). The CDR3 has 16 amino acids. V dropped 1 base and J dropped 0; count of bases not matched to a gene: 7.